The rows below give T cell receptor beta chains drawn from one sample of a study of neurological immune-mediated disorders. TCRdb re-called the 5' RACE reads through MiXCR, storing one row per CDR3 protein. Altogether around 50,000 distinct CDR3 sequences are present, approximately 3.9% being singletons, with the ten largest covering approximately 7.1%. Sequencing was carried out using PBMCs. The receptor set was obtained from a man in his 60s with multiple sclerosis. Both conserved end residues are part of each CDR3. D genes are given only for firm matches. Clone size is not always given. Where it is, it says once, few, many or a class for expanded clones.

D,J,size,V,CDR3,DNA
.,TRBJ1-4,many,TRBV7-8,CASTPDGEKLFF,TGTGCCAGCACACCCGACGGTGAAAAACTGTTTTTT
TRBD1,TRBJ1-2,many,TRBV7-9,CASSPQGQPVGYTF,TGTGCCAGCAGCCCACAGGGACAGCCTGTTGGCTACACCTTC
TRBD1,TRBJ1-1,.,TRBV15,CATSREKGANTEAFF,TGTGCCACCAGCAGAGAAAAGGGGGCGAACACTGAAGCTTTCTTT
.,TRBJ2-1,many,TRBV7-2,CASSLRMAGGPSYNEQFF,TGTGCCAGCAGCTTAAGGATGGCTGGGGGACCCTCCTACAATGAGCAGTTCTTC
.,TRBJ1-2,many,TRBV29-1,CSATGRGGYTF,TGCAGCGCTACAGGGCGAGGCGGCTACACCTTC
TRBD1,TRBJ1-2,many,TRBV5-1,CASSVRGTDGYTF,TGCGCCAGCAGTGTCAGGGGGACAGATGGCTACACCTTC
.,TRBJ2-7,many,TRBV10-3,CASRAPEQRSGYEQYF,TGTGCCAGTCGGGCCCCCGAGCAGCGGAGTGGTTACGAGCAGTACTTC
TRBD2,TRBJ2-3,many,TRBV20-1,CSATSGGGTDTQYF,TGCAGTGCTACTAGCGGAGGCGGCACAGATACGCAGTATTTT
.,TRBJ2-2,many,TRBV20-1,CSATSEATGELFF,TGCAGTGCTACCAGTGAGGCCACCGGGGAGCTGTTTTTT
.,TRBJ2-1,many,TRBV15,CATSRDHAGPYNEQFF,TGTGCCACCAGCAGAGATCACGCGGGTCCCTACAATGAGCAGTTCTTC
TRBD1,TRBJ2-5,many,TRBV5-1,CASSVPTGVAGETQYF,TGCGCCAGCAGCGTCCCGACAGGGGTCGCGGGAGAGACCCAGTACTTC
.,TRBJ2-6,many,TRBV20-1,CSASPAGANVLTF,TGCAGTGCCTCTCCTGCTGGGGCCAACGTCCTGACTTTC
.,TRBJ2-3,many,TRBV18,CASSVQQGLNTDTQYF,TGTGCCAGCTCAGTCCAACAGGGTCTCAACACAGATACGCAGTATTTT
.,TRBJ2-7,many,TRBV27,CASSFAYGGAGNYEQYF,TGTGCCAGCAGTTTTGCTTACGGGGGCGCCGGAAACTACGAGCAGTACTTC
.,TRBJ2-5,many,TRBV6-6,CATHEGGETQYF,TGTGCCACCCACGAGGGGGGTGAGACCCAGTACTTC
TRBD2,TRBJ2-1,many,TRBV6-6,CASSYREGSAGRLYNEQFF,TGTGCCAGCAGTTACAGGGAGGGATCGGCGGGAAGACTATACAATGAGCAGTTCTTC
.,TRBJ2-3,many,TRBV10-1,CASSVGTRNTQYF,TGCGCCAGCAGTGTCGGGACTCGAAATACGCAGTATTTT
.,TRBJ2-7,many,TRBV7-2,CASSAHRVEQYF,TGTGCCAGCAGCGCGCATAGGGTCGAGCAGTACTTC
.,TRBJ2-5,many,TRBV20-1,CSARRDFLPGGRPYQETQYF,TGCAGTGCTAGAAGAGATTTCCTACCTGGGGGTAGACCATACCAAGAGACCCAGTACTTC
.,TRBJ1-5,.,TRBV21-1,CASSYSSWTDPLRGNQPQHF,TGTGCCAGCAGCTACAGCAGCTGGACAGACCCGCTTAGGGGCAATCAGCCCCAGCATTTT
.,TRBJ1-1,.,TRBV27,CAKWTVYTEAFF,TGTGCCAAGTGGACAGTGTACACTGAAGCTTTCTTT